The 27 T cell receptor beta chains below all came from one sample that was sequenced in a study of blood T cell repertoires in COVID-19. The protocol was immunoSEQ multiplex PCR, while the TCRdb copy is restricted to in-frame clones and leaves out a portion. The sample records 48,000 or so clones, roughly 87% being singletons. The material sequenced was peripheral blood. The receptors originated from a human donor in a cohort sampled during active COVID-19.

The rearrangement uses TRBV5-1 and TRBJ1-6; TRBD1 matches at 9 bases. With V trimmed by 4 bases and J by 6 bases, 5 bases remained unmatched. Germline lookup yields CDR1 SGHRS and CDR2 YFSETQ. There are 15 residues in the CDR3. DNA of the CDR3: TGCGCCAGCAGCAGACAGGGGGGCACTAATTCACCCCTCCACTTT. It translates to CASSRQGGTNSPLHF.

V usage is TRBV21-1 and J usage is TRBJ2-7; whether TRBD2, the table's D call, matches the DNA was not checked. TRBV21-1 is assigned pseudogene status. This CDR3 spans 15 amino acids. The CDR3 sequence: CASSPLSSGVYEQYF. In DNA form, the CDR3 reads TGTGCCAGCAGCCCCTTGAGTAGCGGGGTCTACGAGCAGTACTTC.

The chain employs TRBV27 and TRBJ1-6, with a possible D match to TRBD1 (5 bases). The germline gives CDR1 MNHEY, CDR2 SMNVEV (reference sequence). V was cut by 6 bases and J by 0 bases, with 12 bases left in between. The CDR3 is made up of 16 amino acids. CDR3 residues: CASSQDTYSYNSPLHF. As DNA, the CDR3 is TGTGCCAGCAGCCAGGACACCTACTCCTATAATTCACCCCTCCACTTT.

CDR3 nucleotide sequence: TGTGCCAGCAGTTACTCCCTAACTAGTGGCGGGGAGCTGTTTTTT. As protein: CASSYSLTSGGELFF. V usage is TRBV6-2 or TRBV6-3 and J usage is TRBJ2-2; TRBD2 is a possible D gene (5 bases). The CDR3 loop spans 15 amino acids. The germline V gene encodes CDR1 MNHEY and CDR2 SVGEGT. The V and J ends lost 0 bases and 7 bases respectively, with 12 bases between them.

This clone has a single count. This rearrangement joins TRBV5-1 to TRBJ2-1; perhaps TRBD2 as D (6 bases). The CDR3 is 12 residues long. The ends were cut back, 4 bases at V and 6 bases at J, with 8 bases in the middle. Germline V CDR1 and CDR2: SGHRS, YFSETQ. Written as DNA, the CDR3 is TGCGCCAGCAGCAGCGGGCTCAATGAGCAGTTCTTC. Translation gives CASSSGLNEQFF.

The V call is TRBV3-1 (or the pseudogene TRBV3-2), the J call TRBJ2-7, with D possibly TRBD1 on 5 matching bases. The ends were cut back, 2 bases at V and 6 bases at J, with 14 bases in the middle. Germline assignment: CDR1 LGHDT and CDR2 YNNKEL (reference sequence). The CDR3 runs 14 residues. The CDR3 DNA sequence: TGTGCCAGCAGCCAAAAGTCAGGGTTAAGCGAGCAGTACTTC. Translated, it gives CASSQKSGLSEQYF.

The chain recombines TRBV24-1 with TRBJ2-7; the D gene is possibly TRBD2 (5 bases). Germline V gene data show CDR1 as KGHDR and CDR2 as SFDVKD. The ends were cut back, 2 bases at V and 7 bases at J, with 20 bases in the middle. CDR3 length: 16 amino acids. CDR3 in DNA: TGTGCCACCAGTGATTCGCGAGAGGGCCCCGCCAAAGAGCAGTACTTC. Translating gives CATSDSREGPAKEQYF.

This rearrangement joins TRBV24-1 to TRBJ1-5; D not resolved. The V and J ends lost 8 bases and 3 bases respectively, with 10 bases between them. CDR1 and CDR2 (germline): KGHDR, SFDVKD. The CDR3 sequence is 13 residues long. The CDR3 sequence is CATTPGVNQPQHF. CDR3 DNA sequence: TGTGCCACCACCCCGGGAGTCAATCAGCCCCAGCATTTT.

The rearrangement joins TRBV5-4 to TRBJ2-3, with a weak D call TRBD2 (5 bases). The CDR3 is 15 residues long. The germline CDR1 and CDR2 sequences are SGHNT and YYREEE (reference sequence). The V end was cut by 4 bases, the J end by 4 bases, with 16 bases between. In nucleotides, the CDR3 is TGTGCCAGCAGCCGCAGGTCGGGGTCCGCAGATACGCAGTATTTT. It is translated as CASSRRSGSADTQYF.

This sequence joins TRBV12-3 or TRBV12-4 and TRBJ2-7; 11 bases agree with TRBD2. V lost 9 bases and J lost 2; bases outside the gene matches: 3. This CDR3 spans 13 amino acids. The CDR3: CASTLAGAYEQYF. In nucleotides, the CDR3 is TGTGCCAGTACACTAGCGGGGGCCTACGAGCAGTACTTC.

This chain connects TRBV7-9 to TRBJ2-5, with D possibly being TRBD2 (5 bases). Trimming stripped 5 bases from V and 5 bases from J, with 12 bases between. The CDR3 covers 13 residues. The germline V gene encodes CDR1 SEHNR and CDR2 FQNEAQ (reference sequence). In DNA form, the CDR3 reads TGTGCCAGCAGCCGACGAGGGTTGGAGACCCAGTACTTC. Its translation is CASSRRGLETQYF.

The chain couples TRBV5-1 to TRBJ2-3; 10 nucleotides line up with TRBD2. The J segment lost 5 bases and the V segment lost 6 bases, leaving 6 bases of the junction unmatched. This CDR3 region has 14 residues. Germline CDR1 SGHRS, CDR2 YFSETQ. CDR3 protein: CASTPLAGEDTQYF. The CDR3 nucleotides read TGCGCCAGCACTCCGCTAGCGGGGGAAGATACGCAGTATTTT.

The chain employs TRBV7-9 and TRBJ2-1; TRBD2 matches at 8 bases. CDR3 length: 15 residues. Germline CDR1 and CDR2: SEHNR and FQNEAQ (reference sequence). The trim removed 3 bases at V and 2 bases at J, leaving 3 bases unmatched. The chain's CDR3 is CASSFSGGPYNEQFF. DNA of the CDR3: TGTGCCAGCAGCTTTTCGGGAGGGCCCTACAATGAGCAGTTCTTC.

The chain links TRBV5-4 to TRBJ1-6; D not certain. The V end was cut by 0 bases, the J end by 4 bases, with 11 bases between. The CDR3 is 16 amino acids. Germline lookup yields CDR1 SGHNT and CDR2 YYREEE (reference sequence). The DNA for the CDR3 is TGTGCCAGCAGCTTGGGATCAGGTCTATATAATTCACCCCTCCACTTT. Protein sequence: CASSLGSGLYNSPLHF.

This clone has a single count. The chain uses TRBV6-5 and TRBJ2-7; TRBD2 matches 10 bases. With 7 bases clipped from V and 6 bases from J, the junction kept 6 bases outside the gene matches. This CDR3 has 13 residues. From germline, CDR1 is MNHEY and CDR2 SVGAGI. The CDR3 reads CASTQREGSEQYF. DNA of the CDR3: TGTGCCAGCACCCAGCGGGAGGGCTCCGAGCAGTACTTC.

This chain joins TRBV2 and TRBJ1-1; tentatively, D is TRBD1 (6 bases). V was trimmed by 1 base and J by 4 bases, leaving 10 bases between them. Germline CDR1 is SNHLY and CDR2 is FYNNEI. The CDR3 has 14 residues. CDR3 bases: TGTGCCAGCAGTGAAGTAAGGGGGAGCACTGAAGCTTTCTTT. Encoded protein: CASSEVRGSTEAFF.

This sequence joins TRBV3-1 (or the pseudogene TRBV3-2) and TRBJ1-4; D not resolved. CDR3 length: 15 amino acids. CDR1 is LGHDT and CDR2 is YNNKEL in the germline V gene (reference sequence). V was trimmed by 4 bases and J by 4 bases, leaving 13 bases between them. CDR3 nucleotide sequence: TGTGCCAGCAGCCCCGGTGGGGAGAATAATGAAAAACTGTTTTTT. This codes for CASSPGGENNEKLFF.

The chain recombines TRBV15 with TRBJ2-7; 8 bases are a match to TRBD2. The trim removed 1 base at V and 0 bases at J, leaving 2 bases unmatched. This CDR3 is built from 15 residues. Germline values: CDR1 LNHNV, CDR2 YYDKDF (reference sequence). The CDR3 reads CATSRATSASYEQYF. In nucleotides, the CDR3 is TGTGCCACCAGCAGAGCGACTAGCGCCTCCTACGAGCAGTACTTC.

Judged by abundance, this clone is medium-sized. This chain connects TRBV11-2 to TRBJ2-3; TRBD2 matches at 13 bases. There are 18 residues in the CDR3. J was trimmed by 1 base and V by 5 bases; bases with no gene match: 9. Germline V gives CDR1 SGHAT, CDR2 FQNNGV. CDR3 sequence reads: CASSPRGGLAGRTDTQYF. The CDR3 DNA sequence: TGTGCCAGCAGCCCTCGCGGGGGACTAGCGGGACGCACAGATACGCAGTATTTT.

The rearrangement joins TRBV7-3 to TRBJ2-2; 9 bases line up with TRBD2. Germline assignment: CDR1 SGHTA and CDR2 FQGTGA. The junction had 1 base not matched to a gene; V was cut back by 0 bases and J by 2 bases. The CDR3 has 16 residues. The CDR3 nucleotides read TGTGCCAGCAGCTTAACTAGCGGGAGAAACACCGGGGAGCTGTTTTTT. Translated: CASSLTSGRNTGELFF.

V usage is TRBV18 and J usage is TRBJ1-6, with a tentative D call TRBD1 (5 bases). The CDR3 spans 11 residues. CDR1 and CDR2 from the germline V gene are KGHSH and LQKENI. The V and J ends lost 8 bases and 6 bases respectively, with 5 bases between them. The CDR3 DNA sequence: TGTGCCAGCCAGGGTAATTCACCCCTCCACTTT. Translation: CASQGNSPLHF.

This chain joins TRBV19 and TRBJ1-5; 9 bases align to TRBD1. From germline, CDR1 is LNHDA and CDR2 SQIVND (reference sequence). The CDR3 has 17 residues. V lost 5 bases to trimming and J lost 1 base; unmatched junction nucleotides: 9. The CDR3 loop is CASSPRQGGRSNQPQHF. In DNA form, the CDR3 reads TGTGCCAGTAGTCCCAGACAGGGGGGTAGAAGCAATCAGCCCCAGCATTTT.

The J gene is TRBJ2-1, the V gene TRBV5-1, with TRBD2 matching over 8 bases. Looked up from germline, CDR1 is SGHRS and CDR2 is YFSETQ. Trimming at V came to 4 bases and at J to 5 bases, leaving 2 bases not matched to a gene. CDR3 size: 13 residues. The CDR3 DNA follows: TGCGCCAGCAGCCTACTAGCGGACAATGAGCAGTTCTTC. Residues: CASSLLADNEQFF.

This rearrangement joins TRBV11-2 to TRBJ2-1; 10 nucleotides align to TRBD2. Germline CDR1 reads SGHAT; CDR2 reads FQNNGV. V lost 4 bases to trimming and J lost 10 bases; unmatched junction nucleotides: 4. This CDR3 is built from 13 residues. The CDR3 DNA is TGTGCCAGCAGCTCCTTAGCGGGAGGAGAGCAGTTCTTC. Its protein product is CASSSLAGGEQFF.

The V call is TRBV2, the J call TRBJ2-7; tentatively, D is TRBD2 (7 bases). CDR1 and CDR2 (germline): SNHLY, FYNNEI. The V end lost 7 bases, the J end lost 6 bases, and 16 bases lay between the germline ends. This CDR3 has 13 amino acids. In DNA, the CDR3 is TGTGCCAGCATTCTCCTACGGGGGGCCGAGCAGTACTTC. It specifies CASILLRGAEQYF.

The chain links TRBV30 to TRBJ2-7; D might be TRBD2 (5 bases). CDR3 length: 12 amino acids. V was cut by 0 bases and J by 4 bases, with 7 bases left in between. The V gene's germline CDR1 is GTSNPN and CDR2 SVGIG (reference sequence). The DNA for the CDR3 is TGTGCCTGGAGTGTAGGCGGGTACGAGCAGTACTTC. Translation gives CAWSVGGYEQYF.

This clone showed up just once. This chain connects TRBV27 to TRBJ2-5; TRBD2 is a possible D gene (6 bases). This CDR3 comprises 13 residues. With 5 bases removed from V and 2 bases from J, the gap between germline ends came to 9 bases. The germline V gene encodes CDR1 MNHEY and CDR2 SMNVEV (reference sequence). CDR3 loop: CASSRLGQETQYF. CDR3 nucleotides: TGTGCCAGCAGTCGACTAGGACAAGAGACCCAGTACTTC.